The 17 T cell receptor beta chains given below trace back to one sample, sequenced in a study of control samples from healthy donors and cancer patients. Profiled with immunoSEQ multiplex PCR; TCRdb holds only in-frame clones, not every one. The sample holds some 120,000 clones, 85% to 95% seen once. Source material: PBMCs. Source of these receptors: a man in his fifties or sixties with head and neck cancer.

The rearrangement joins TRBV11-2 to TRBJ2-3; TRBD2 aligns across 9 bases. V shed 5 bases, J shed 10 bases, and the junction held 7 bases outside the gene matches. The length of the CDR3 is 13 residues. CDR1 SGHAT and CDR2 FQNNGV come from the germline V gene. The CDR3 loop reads CASSTGTSTAQYF. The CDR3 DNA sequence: TGTGCCAGCAGCACCGGGACTAGCACTGCGCAGTATTTT.

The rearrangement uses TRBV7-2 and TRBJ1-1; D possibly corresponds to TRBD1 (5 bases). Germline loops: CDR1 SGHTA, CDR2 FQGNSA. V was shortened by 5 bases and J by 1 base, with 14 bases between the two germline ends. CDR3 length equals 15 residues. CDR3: CASSPGGRANTEAFF. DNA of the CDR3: TGTGCCAGCAGCCCGGGGGGGAGGGCGAACACTGAAGCTTTCTTT.

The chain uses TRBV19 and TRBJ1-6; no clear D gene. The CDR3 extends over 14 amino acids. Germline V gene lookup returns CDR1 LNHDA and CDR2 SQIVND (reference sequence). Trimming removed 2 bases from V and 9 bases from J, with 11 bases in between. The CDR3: CASSIRQIGSPLHF. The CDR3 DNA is TGTGCCAGTAGTATACGGCAAATAGGTTCACCCCTCCACTTT.

This chain's CDR3 is CASSLLPGGTNEKLFF. The CDR3 DNA is TGTGCCAGCAGCTTGCTCCCAGGGGGCACTAATGAAAAACTGTTTTTT. The chain joins TRBV5-4 to TRBJ1-4, with 8 bases aligning to TRBD1. CDR1 and CDR2 (germline): SGHNT, YYREEE (reference sequence). The J segment lost 2 bases and the V segment lost 1 base, leaving 4 bases of the junction unmatched. The CDR3 spans 16 residues. Combining the CDR3 with reference TRBV5-4 and TRBJ1-4 gives the whole variable domain ETGVTQSPTHLIKTRGQQVTLRCSSQSGHNTVSWYQQALGQGPQFIFQYYREEENGRGNFPPRFSGLQFPNYSSELNVNALELDDSALYLCASSLLPGGTNEKLFFGSGTQLSVL.

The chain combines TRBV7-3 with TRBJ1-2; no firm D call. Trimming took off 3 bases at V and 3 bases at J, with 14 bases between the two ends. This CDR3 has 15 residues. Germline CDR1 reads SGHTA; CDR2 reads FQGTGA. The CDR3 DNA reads TGTGCCAGCAGCTTTCCAGCGGGCGCGTACTATGGCTACACCTTC. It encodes CASSFPAGAYYGYTF.

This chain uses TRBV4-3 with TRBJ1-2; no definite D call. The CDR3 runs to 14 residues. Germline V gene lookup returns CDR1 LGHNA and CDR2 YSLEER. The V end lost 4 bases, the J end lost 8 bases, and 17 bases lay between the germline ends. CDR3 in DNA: TGCGCCAGCAGCCCTCGGGTGGTGGATCGGGGCTACACCTTC. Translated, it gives CASSPRVVDRGYTF.

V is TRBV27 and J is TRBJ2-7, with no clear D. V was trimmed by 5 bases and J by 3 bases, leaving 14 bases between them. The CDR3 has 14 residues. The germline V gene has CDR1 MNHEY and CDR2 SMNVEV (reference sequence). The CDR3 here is CASSLDFNHYEQYF. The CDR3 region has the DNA TGTGCCAGCAGTCTTGACTTTAATCACTACGAGCAGTACTTC.

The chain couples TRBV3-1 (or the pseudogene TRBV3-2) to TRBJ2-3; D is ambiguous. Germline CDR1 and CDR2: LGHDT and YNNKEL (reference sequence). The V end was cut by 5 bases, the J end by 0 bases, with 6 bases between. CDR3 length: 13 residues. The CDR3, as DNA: TGTGCCAGCAGCGTTTACAGCACAGATACGCAGTATTTT. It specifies CASSVYSTDTQYF.

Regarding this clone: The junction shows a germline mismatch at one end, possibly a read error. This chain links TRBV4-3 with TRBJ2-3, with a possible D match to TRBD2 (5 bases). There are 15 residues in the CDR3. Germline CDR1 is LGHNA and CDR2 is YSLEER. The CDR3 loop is CASSEEGYSLDTQYF. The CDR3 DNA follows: TGCGCCAGCAGCGAAGAGGGCTATTCACTAGATACGCAGTATTTT.

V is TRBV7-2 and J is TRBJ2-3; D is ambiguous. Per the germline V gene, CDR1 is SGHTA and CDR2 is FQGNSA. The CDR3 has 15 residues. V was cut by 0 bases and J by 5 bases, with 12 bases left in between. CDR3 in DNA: TGTGCCAGCAGCTTAGCGAGGTCTGGGGTAGATACGCAGTATTTT. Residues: CASSLARSGVDTQYF. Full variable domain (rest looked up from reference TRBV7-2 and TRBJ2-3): GAGVSQSPSNKVTEKGKDVELRCDPISGHTALYWYRQSLGQGLEFLIYFQGNSAPDKSGLPSDRFSAERTGGSVSTLTIQRTQQEDSAVYLCASSLARSGVDTQYFGPGTRLTVL.

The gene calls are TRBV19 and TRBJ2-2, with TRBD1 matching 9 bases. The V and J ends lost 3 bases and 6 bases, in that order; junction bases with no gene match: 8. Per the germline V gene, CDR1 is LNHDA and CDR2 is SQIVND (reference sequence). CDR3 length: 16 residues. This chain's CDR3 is CASSIGGQGDAGELFF. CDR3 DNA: TGTGCCAGTAGTATTGGGGGACAGGGTGACGCCGGGGAGCTGTTTTTT.

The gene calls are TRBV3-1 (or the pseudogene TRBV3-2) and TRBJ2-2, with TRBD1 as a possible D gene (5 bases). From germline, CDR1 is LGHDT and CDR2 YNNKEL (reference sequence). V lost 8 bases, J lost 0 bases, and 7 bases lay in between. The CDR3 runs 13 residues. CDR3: CASRRANTGELFF. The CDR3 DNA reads TGTGCCAGCCGCAGGGCGAACACCGGGGAGCTGTTTTTT.

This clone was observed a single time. The CDR3: CASSLVSLKLGNTIYF. The CDR3 coding sequence is TGTGCCAGCAGCTTGGTCAGCTTAAAACTTGGAAACACCATATATTTT. This chain joins TRBV7-8 and TRBJ1-3; no clear D. Germline CDR1 is SGHVS and CDR2 is FQNEAQ. V lost 3 bases and J lost 3, with 15 bases in between. The CDR3 loop spans 16 amino acids.

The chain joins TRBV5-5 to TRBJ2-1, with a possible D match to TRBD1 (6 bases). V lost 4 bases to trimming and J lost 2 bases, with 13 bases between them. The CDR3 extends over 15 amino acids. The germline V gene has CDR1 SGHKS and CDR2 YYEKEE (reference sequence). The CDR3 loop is CASSPTGNTYNEQFF. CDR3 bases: TGTGCCAGCAGCCCTACAGGGAATACCTACAATGAGCAGTTCTTC.

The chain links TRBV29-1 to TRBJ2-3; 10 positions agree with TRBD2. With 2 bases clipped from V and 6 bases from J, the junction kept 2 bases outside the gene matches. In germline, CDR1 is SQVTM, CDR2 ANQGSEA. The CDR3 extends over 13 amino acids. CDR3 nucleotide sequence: TGCAGCGTTGAAACTAGCGGGGTTGATACGCAGTATTTT. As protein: CSVETSGVDTQYF.

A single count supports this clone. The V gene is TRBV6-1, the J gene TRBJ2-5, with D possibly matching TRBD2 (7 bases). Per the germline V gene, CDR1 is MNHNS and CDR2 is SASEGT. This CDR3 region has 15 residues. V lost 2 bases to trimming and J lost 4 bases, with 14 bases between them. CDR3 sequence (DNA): TGTGCCAGCAGTGAATCCGGGGGGCGGGTAGAGACCCAGTACTTC. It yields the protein CASSESGGRVETQYF.

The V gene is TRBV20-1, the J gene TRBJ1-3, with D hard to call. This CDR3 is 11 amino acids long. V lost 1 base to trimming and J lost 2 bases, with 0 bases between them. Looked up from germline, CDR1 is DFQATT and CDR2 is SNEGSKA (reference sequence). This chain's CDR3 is CSARAGNTIYF. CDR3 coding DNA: TGCAGTGCTAGAGCTGGAAACACCATATATTTT.